The 10 T cell receptor beta chains below all came from one sample that was sequenced in a study of regulatory dendritic cells for organ transplantation. Profiling relied on immunoSEQ multiplex PCR, and the TCRdb table lists in-frame clones only, not all of them. The sample includes fewer than 12,000 clones, about 75% of them seen just once. Sequenced sample: memory CD8+ T cells from blood. Specified subset: CD45RO+ memory T cells. These receptors were taken from a human donor in good health.

The rearrangement joins TRBV2 to TRBJ2-2, with 9 bases matching TRBD1. The ends lost 6 bases at V and 7 bases at J; junction bases unmatched: 6. Germline loops: CDR1 SNHLY, CDR2 FYNNEI. The CDR3 is 14 amino acids. In DNA, the CDR3 is TGTGCCAGCAGGGACAGGGGCTTGGTCGGGGAGCTGTTTTTT. Protein product: CASRDRGLVGELFF.

V gene TRBV6-1 combines with J gene TRBJ2-6; the D is unclear. The ends were cut back, 6 bases at V and 2 bases at J, with 11 bases in the middle. The CDR3 has 15 residues. CDR1 MNHNS and CDR2 SASEGT come from the germline V gene. CDR3 nucleotides: TGTGCCAGCAGGCCCAAAAAGGCTGGGGCCAACGTCCTGACTTTC. Translating gives CASRPKKAGANVLTF.

This clone showed up just once. This rearrangement joins TRBV6-4 to TRBJ2-1; 7 nucleotides align to TRBD2. The V segment lost 3 bases and the J segment 5 bases; nucleotides outside the gene matches: 7. The CDR3 has 15 amino acids. Germline V gene sequence: CDR1 MRHNA, CDR2 SNTAGT. This CDR3 is CASSEVAGSNNEQFF. CDR3 sequence (DNA): TGTGCCAGCAGTGAGGTAGCGGGTTCCAACAATGAGCAGTTCTTC.

This chain connects TRBV11-2 to TRBJ2-1; the D is unclear. V lost 5 bases, J lost 2 bases, and 16 bases lay in between. The CDR3 spans 16 residues. Germline loops: CDR1 SGHAT, CDR2 FQNNGV. CDR3 residues: CASSPFPERPYNEQFF. As DNA, the CDR3 is TGTGCCAGCAGCCCCTTTCCCGAACGTCCCTACAATGAGCAGTTCTTC.

This rearrangement joins TRBV7-9 to TRBJ1-2; TRBD1 aligns across 7 bases. CDR3 size: 17 residues. The V segment lost 5 bases and the J segment 8 bases; nucleotides outside the gene matches: 20. Per germline, CDR1 SEHNR and CDR2 FQNEAQ (reference sequence). The CDR3 bases are TGTGCCAGCAGCAAAGACAGGGCCAACAGCCTCGGCCGAGGCTACACCTTC. This codes for CASSKDRANSLGRGYTF.

The chain couples TRBV10-1 to TRBJ2-5; 10 positions agree with TRBD2. The junction had 8 bases not matched to a gene; V was cut back by 1 base and J by 3 bases. The V gene's germline CDR1 is WNHNN and CDR2 SYGVQD (reference sequence). This CDR3 is 17 amino acids long. The CDR3 DNA reads TGCGCCAGCAGTGAGTTCCCGGCTAGCGGGAGAGAAGAGACCCAGTACTTC. This codes for CASSEFPASGREETQYF.

The chain recombines TRBV9 with TRBJ2-1; 9 positions agree with TRBD2. From germline, CDR1 is SGDLS and CDR2 YYNGEE. Trimming at V came to 2 bases and at J to 4 bases, leaving 7 bases not matched to a gene. This CDR3 is 16 amino acids long. The CDR3 spells CASSVNRLAGYNEQFF. The CDR3 region has the DNA TGTGCCAGCAGCGTTAATAGGCTAGCGGGATACAATGAGCAGTTCTTC.

This chain joins TRBV19 and TRBJ1-5; D not resolved. The CDR3 is 16 residues long. Germline CDR1 LNHDA, CDR2 SQIVND (reference sequence). V dropped 2 bases and J dropped 0 bases, with 11 bases sitting between them. Written as DNA, the CDR3 is TGTGCCAGTAGTATAACGGGAGACACTAGCAATCAGCCCCAGCATTTT. Its translation is CASSITGDTSNQPQHF.

The chain recombines TRBV6-5 with TRBJ2-7, with 11 bases aligning to TRBD2. Per germline, CDR1 MNHEY and CDR2 SVGAGI. The CDR3 runs to 15 residues. After removal of 2 bases from V and 6 bases from J, the junction contained 6 bases not matched to a gene. CDR3 nucleotides: TGTGCCAGCAGTTACCAGACTAGCGGGACGCTCGAGCAGTACTTC. Protein: CASSYQTSGTLEQYF.

This clone has just a few counts. The chain is built from TRBV6-4 and TRBJ2-5, with D possibly matching TRBD1 (6 bases). This CDR3 region has 12 residues. Germline V gene lookup returns CDR1 MRHNA and CDR2 SNTAGT. V was clipped by 6 bases and J by 6 bases, with 11 bases between them. This CDR3 is CASSRGRKTQYF. CDR3 sequence (DNA): TGTGCCAGCAGCAGGGGTAGAAAGACCCAGTACTTC.